The rows below give T cell receptor beta chains drawn from one sample of a study of early stage breast cancer tumors. TCRdb keeps only in-frame clones here, not all; method: immunoSEQ multiplex PCR. The data show about 14,000 clones, about 81% seen once. Sequencing was carried out using normal breast tissue next to the tumor. These receptors were taken from a person in their thirties with breast cancer. CDR3s include the opening cysteine and the closing phenylalanine or tryptophan. The order of the fields is CDR3 length, D gene, J gene, V gene, clone size, CDR3 protein, CDR3 DNA. D genes are given only for firm matches. The size of a clone is reported for some rows only, either as once, few or many, or as a class for expanded clones.

length: 14; D: .; J: TRBJ2-1; V: TRBV5-4; size: .; CDR3: CASSLGAPGNEQFF; DNA: TGTGCCAGCAGCTTGGGGGCCCCAGGCAATGAGCAGTTCTTC
length: 16; D: TRBD1; J: TRBJ1-1; V: TRBV4-1; size: .; CDR3: CASNRQQGNLNTEAFF; DNA: TGCGCCAGCAACCGACAACAGGGGAACCTAAACACTGAAGCTTTCTTT
length: 16; D: TRBD1; J: TRBJ2-7; V: TRBV15; size: .; CDR3: CATSNVAGGFTYEQYF; DNA: TGTGCCACCAGCAACGTGGCAGGGGGATTTACCTACGAGCAGTACTTC
length: 14; D: .; J: TRBJ2-2; V: TRBV2; size: .; CDR3: CATGGTPGPGELFF; DNA: TGTGCCACCGGCGGGACTCCCGGGCCCGGGGAGCTGTTTTTT
length: 14; D: .; J: TRBJ2-7; V: TRBV7-9; size: .; CDR3: CASSPGPLSYEQYF; DNA: TGTGCCAGCAGCCCGGGACCTCTTTCCTACGAGCAGTACTTC
length: 15; D: TRBD1; J: TRBJ1-2; V: TRBV5-1; size: .; CDR3: CASSLGNRGSYGYTF; DNA: TGCGCCAGCAGCTTGGGGAACAGGGGGTCCTATGGCTACACCTTC
length: 14; D: .; J: TRBJ2-7; V: TRBV6-5; size: .; CDR3: CASSYDIVGYEQYF; DNA: TGTGCCAGCAGTTACGACATAGTGGGGTACGAGCAGTACTTC
length: 15; D: .; J: TRBJ2-3; V: TRBV28; size: .; CDR3: CASSFGNRVADTQYF; DNA: TGTGCCAGCAGTTTTGGTAACAGGGTAGCAGATACGCAGTATTTT
length: 12; D: .; J: TRBJ1-4; V: TRBV10-3; size: .; CDR3: CAISDGYEKLFF; DNA: TGTGCCATCAGCGATGGGTATGAAAAACTGTTTTTT
length: 16; D: TRBD1; J: TRBJ2-7; V: TRBV19; size: .; CDR3: CASSIGGPGQHYEQYF; DNA: TGTGCCAGTAGTATTGGCGGTCCGGGACAGCACTACGAGCAGTACTTC
length: 14; D: .; J: TRBJ1-5; V: TRBV6-5; size: once; CDR3: CASSLRGGNQPQHF; DNA: TGTGCCAGCAGTTTACGGGGGGGCAATCAGCCCCAGCATTTT
length: 14; D: TRBD2; J: TRBJ2-3; V: TRBV7-2; size: .; CDR3: CASSPGLALDTQYF; DNA: TGTGCCAGCAGCCCTGGACTAGCGTTGGATACGCAGTATTTT
length: 16; D: TRBD1; J: TRBJ1-2; V: TRBV18; size: .; CDR3: CASSLQGASADYGYTF; DNA: TGTGCCAGCTCACTCCAGGGGGCGTCGGCCGACTATGGCTACACCTTC
length: 15; D: TRBD2; J: TRBJ2-7; V: TRBV6-5; size: .; CDR3: CASKISGGGTYEQYF; DNA: TGTGCCAGCAAAATTAGCGGGGGGGGTACCTACGAGCAGTACTTC
length: 14; D: .; J: TRBJ2-1; V: TRBV7-4; size: .; CDR3: CASTRWGRRNEQFF; DNA: TGTGCCAGCACCCGTTGGGGGAGACGGAATGAGCAGTTCTTC
length: 14; D: TRBD1; J: TRBJ2-5; V: TRBV7-2; size: .; CDR3: CASSLTGGGETQYF; DNA: TGTGCCAGCAGCTTAACAGGGGGCGGGGAGACCCAGTACTTC
length: 12; D: .; J: TRBJ1-5; V: TRBV18; size: .; CDR3: CASSPALQPQHF; DNA: TGTGCCAGCTCACCCGCCCTTCAGCCCCAGCATTTT
length: 17; D: .; J: TRBJ1-1; V: TRBV6-1; size: once; CDR3: CASSGNKLGLTDTEAFF; DNA: TGTGCCAGCAGTGGTAATAAACTAGGTCTCACCGACACTGAAGCTTTCTTT
length: 11; D: .; J: TRBJ2-4; V: TRBV4-2; size: once; CDR3: CASSQEGQAYF; DNA: TGTGCCAGCAGCCAAGAGGGGCAGGCGTACTTC
length: 14; D: .; J: TRBJ2-1; V: TRBV7-9; size: once; CDR3: CASSLGTSYNEQFF; DNA: TGTGCCAGCAGCTTAGGTACTTCCTACAATGAGCAGTTCTTC
length: 14; D: .; J: TRBJ1-3; V: TRBV18; size: .; CDR3: CASSPGRVGNTIYF; DNA: TGTGCCAGCTCACCAGGCCGGGTCGGAAACACCATATATTTT
length: 17; D: TRBD2; J: TRBJ2-7; V: TRBV7-9; size: .; CDR3: CASSFPLAGGPSYEQYF; DNA: TGTGCCAGCAGCTTCCCACTAGCGGGAGGGCCCTCCTACGAGCAGTACTTC
length: 12; D: .; J: TRBJ2-3; V: TRBV10-1; size: few; CDR3: CASQRESGTQYF; DNA: TGCGCCAGCCAACGGGAGTCTGGTACGCAGTATTTT
length: 14; D: .; J: TRBJ2-7; V: TRBV19; size: .; CDR3: CATRGREDSYEQYF; DNA: TGTGCCACCAGGGGCCGGGAGGACTCCTACGAGCAGTACTTC
length: 16; D: .; J: TRBJ2-2; V: TRBV30; size: .; CDR3: CAWDPEGEADTGELFF; DNA: TGTGCCTGGGACCCCGAGGGAGAGGCAGACACCGGGGAGCTGTTTTTT
length: 17; D: TRBD2; J: TRBJ2-5; V: TRBV4-1; size: once; CDR3: CASSQNPGLASQETQYF; DNA: TGCGCCAGCAGCCAGAACCCTGGACTAGCAAGCCAAGAGACCCAGTACTTC
length: 11; D: .; J: TRBJ2-1; V: TRBV10-3; size: once; CDR3: CAISKNNEQFF; DNA: TGTGCCATCAGTAAGAACAATGAGCAGTTCTTC
length: 15; D: .; J: TRBJ1-4; V: TRBV7-9; size: .; CDR3: CASTGSRQGGEKLFF; DNA: TGTGCCAGCACTGGGTCCCGCCAAGGGGGTGAAAAACTGTTTTTT
length: 15; D: .; J: TRBJ2-3; V: TRBV11-2; size: .; CDR3: CASSLGLSDTDTQYF; DNA: TGTGCCAGCAGCTTAGGTCTCAGCGACACAGATACGCAGTATTTT
length: 11; D: .; J: TRBJ2-5; V: TRBV11-2; size: .; CDR3: CASSFPGTQYF; DNA: TGTGCCAGCAGCTTTCCAGGGACCCAGTACTTC
length: 18; D: .; J: TRBJ2-3; V: TRBV30; size: .; CDR3: CAWSVYTGTTKITDTQYF; DNA: TGTGCCTGGAGTGTCTACACCGGGACAACTAAGATCACAGATACGCAGTATTTT